This is a list of T cell receptor beta chains from one sample in a study of control samples from healthy donors and cancer patients. The repertoire was sequenced with immunoSEQ multiplex PCR; TCRdb's copy has only in-frame clones and lacks some. The data show about 39,000 clones, with approximately 82% seen just once and 47% held by the top ten. Sequenced sample: blood. The receptors originated from a man in his fifties or sixties in good health. CDR3s include the opening cysteine and the closing phenylalanine or tryptophan. A D gene is named only where the DNA matches it firmly. Only part of the rows carry a size: once, few, many, or a class if the clone is expanded.

d_call j_call v_call clone_size cdr3_nt cdr3_aa
NA TRBJ2-7 TRBV19 NA TGTGCCAGTAGTCCCCGCGCCCTGCGGGAGCAGTACTTC CASSPRALREQYF
NA TRBJ2-5 TRBV25-1 NA TGTGCCAGCGGCGGGACAGTGCGCCAAGAGACCCAGTACTTC CASGGTVRQETQYF
NA TRBJ1-2 TRBV3-1/TRBV3-2 NA TGTGCCAGCAGCCAAGATAGGCAGGGGAAGATCGATGGCTACACCTTC CASSQDRQGKIDGYTF
NA TRBJ1-4 TRBV28 NA TGTGCCAGCAGTACCCCAGGGGTTCTTAATGAAAAACTGTTTTTT CASSTPGVLNEKLFF
NA TRBJ2-1 TRBV2 NA TGTGCCAGCGGGCAGATCTCCTACAATGAGCAGTTCTTC CASGQISYNEQFF
NA TRBJ2-2 TRBV4-1 once TGCGCCAGCAGCCACCCATCCCGTTCGAACACCGGGGAGCTGTTTTTT CASSHPSRSNTGELFF
NA TRBJ1-6 TRBV9 NA TGTGCCAGCAGCCCCGGGCGGGGGACATCGGGGAATTCACCCCTCCACTTT CASSPGRGTSGNSPLHF
NA TRBJ1-2 TRBV10-3 once TGTGCCATCCAGTCCGGACAGACTTATGGCTACACCTTC CAIQSGQTYGYTF
NA TRBJ2-5 TRBV7-2 few TGTGCCAGCAGCTTAGACGTAGGGATCCAGTACTTC CASSLDVGIQYF
TRBD1 TRBJ1-6 TRBV5-1 NA TGCGCCAGCAGCCTGGGACAGGGGATCGACTATAATTCACCCCTCCACTTT CASSLGQGIDYNSPLHF
TRBD1 TRBJ1-1 TRBV6-5 NA TGTGCCAGCAAATTGGGCCGACAGGGCACTGAAGCTTTCTTT CASKLGRQGTEAFF
NA TRBJ1-6 TRBV29-1 NA TGCAGCGTTGGGAGAGGGGATAATTCACCCCTCCACTTT CSVGRGDNSPLHF
NA TRBJ1-2 TRBV6-5 NA TGTGCCAGCGGACAGCGCAACTATGGCTACACCTTC CASGQRNYGYTF
NA TRBJ1-5 TRBV28 NA TGTGCCAGCAGTTCGGACGGGGGTAATCAGCCCCAGCATTTT CASSSDGGNQPQHF
NA TRBJ2-3 TRBV6-2/TRBV6-3 NA TGTGCCAGCAGTTACGCTACTTTAGGGGCAGATACGCAGTATTTT CASSYATLGADTQYF
NA TRBJ1-1 TRBV20-1 NA TGCAGTGCGCTAAAGGGTACTGAAGCTTTCTTT CSALKGTEAFF
NA TRBJ2-7 TRBV2 NA TGTGCCAGCCGGACTGGCTACGAGCAGTACTTC CASRTGYEQYF
TRBD2 TRBJ2-1 TRBV12-5 NA TGTGCTAGTGGTTTGGTAGTAGGTAGCGGGAGGGACGGTGAGCAGTTCTTC CASGLVVGSGRDGEQFF
NA TRBJ2-3 TRBV4-3 NA TGCGCCAGCAGCCAAGGGACCGGCGGGGGCGCAGATACGCAGTATTTT CASSQGTGGGADTQYF
NA TRBJ2-7 TRBV6-5 NA TGTGCCAGCAGTTACTCGATAGTTCCCCAACGGTACGAGCAGTACTTC CASSYSIVPQRYEQYF
NA TRBJ2-1 TRBV9 NA TGTGCCAGCAGCGTACCGGGACAACACAATGAGCAGTTCTTC CASSVPGQHNEQFF
TRBD2 TRBJ2-2 TRBV4-2 NA TGTGCCAGCAGCCAAGGCCGGAGCGGCGGACTAGTCGATTCCGGGGAGCTGTTTTTT CASSQGRSGGLVDSGELFF
NA TRBJ2-2 TRBV7-8 NA TGTGCCAGCAGCTTAGACAGGCTGACCGGGGAGCTGTTTTTT CASSLDRLTGELFF
TRBD1 TRBJ2-2 TRBV5-1 NA TGCGCCAGCTCGACAGGGAGCACCGGGGAGCTGTTTTTT CASSTGSTGELFF